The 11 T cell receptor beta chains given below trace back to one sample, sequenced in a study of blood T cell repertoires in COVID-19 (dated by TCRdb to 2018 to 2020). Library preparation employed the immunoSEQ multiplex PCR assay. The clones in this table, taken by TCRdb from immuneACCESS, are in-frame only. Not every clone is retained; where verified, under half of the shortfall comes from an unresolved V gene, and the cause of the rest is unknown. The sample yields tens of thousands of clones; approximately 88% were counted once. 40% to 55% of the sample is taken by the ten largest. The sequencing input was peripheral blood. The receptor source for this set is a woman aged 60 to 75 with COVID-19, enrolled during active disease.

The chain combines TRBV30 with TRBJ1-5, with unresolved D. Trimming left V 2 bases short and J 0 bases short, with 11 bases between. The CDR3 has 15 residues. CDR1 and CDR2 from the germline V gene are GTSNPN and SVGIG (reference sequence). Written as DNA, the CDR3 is TGTGCCTGGAGTTCACCGGGATTTAGCAATCAGCCCCAGCATTTT. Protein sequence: CAWSSPGFSNQPQHF.

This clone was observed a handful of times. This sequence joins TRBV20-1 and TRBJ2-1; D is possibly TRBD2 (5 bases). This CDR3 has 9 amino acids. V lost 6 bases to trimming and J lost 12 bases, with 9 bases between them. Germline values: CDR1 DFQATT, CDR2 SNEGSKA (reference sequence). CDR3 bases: TGCAGTGCGGGCCGGGGGCAGTTCTTC. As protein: CSAGRGQFF.

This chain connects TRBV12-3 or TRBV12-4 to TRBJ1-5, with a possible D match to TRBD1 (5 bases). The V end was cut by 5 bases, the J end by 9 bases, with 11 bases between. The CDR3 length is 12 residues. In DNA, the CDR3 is TGTGCCAGCAGTGGGACTGACTGGCCCCAGCATTTT. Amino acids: CASSGTDWPQHF.

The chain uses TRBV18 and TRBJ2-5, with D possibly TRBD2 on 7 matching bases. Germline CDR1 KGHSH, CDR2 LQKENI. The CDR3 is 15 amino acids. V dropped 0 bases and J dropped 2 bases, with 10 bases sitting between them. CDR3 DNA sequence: TGTGCCAGCTCACCACCGGGGGGGCGGCAAGAGACCCAGTACTTC. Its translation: CASSPPGGRQETQYF.

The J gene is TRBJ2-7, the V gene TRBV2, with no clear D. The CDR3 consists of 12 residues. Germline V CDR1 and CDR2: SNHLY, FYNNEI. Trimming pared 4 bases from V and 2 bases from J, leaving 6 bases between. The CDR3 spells CASSVTTYEQYF. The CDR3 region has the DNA TGTGCCAGCAGTGTCACAACCTACGAGCAGTACTTC.

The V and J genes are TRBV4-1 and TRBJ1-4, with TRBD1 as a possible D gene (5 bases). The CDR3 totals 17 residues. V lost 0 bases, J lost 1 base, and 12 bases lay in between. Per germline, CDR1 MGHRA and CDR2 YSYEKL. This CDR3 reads CASSQDWGVGTNEKLFF. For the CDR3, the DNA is TGCGCCAGCAGCCAAGATTGGGGGGTTGGAACTAATGAAAAACTGTTTTTT.

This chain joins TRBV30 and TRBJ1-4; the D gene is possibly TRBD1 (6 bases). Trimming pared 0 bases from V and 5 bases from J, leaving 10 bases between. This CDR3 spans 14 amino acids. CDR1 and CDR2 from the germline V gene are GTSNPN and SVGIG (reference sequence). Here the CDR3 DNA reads TGTGCCTGGAGTGTAGGGGGGGGCAATGAAAAACTGTTTTTT. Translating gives CAWSVGGGNEKLFF.

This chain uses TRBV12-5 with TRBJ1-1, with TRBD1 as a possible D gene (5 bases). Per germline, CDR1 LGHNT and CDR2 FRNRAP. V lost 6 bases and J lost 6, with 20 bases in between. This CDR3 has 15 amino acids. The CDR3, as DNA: TGTGCTAGTGGCACGGGGGGACGAGGCTACCCTGAAGCTTTCTTT. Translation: CASGTGGRGYPEAFF. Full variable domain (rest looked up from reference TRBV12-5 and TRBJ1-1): DARVTQTPRHKVTEMGQEVTMRCQPILGHNTVFWYRQTMMQGLELLAYFRNRAPLDDSGMPKDRFSAEMPDATLATLKIQPSEPRDSAVYFCASGTGGRGYPEAFFGQGTRLTVV.

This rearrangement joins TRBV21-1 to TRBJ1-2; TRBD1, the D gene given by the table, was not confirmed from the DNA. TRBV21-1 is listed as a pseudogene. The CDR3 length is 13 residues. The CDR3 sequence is CASIESQADGYTF. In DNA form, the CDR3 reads TGTGCCAGCATCGAATCCCAGGCCGATGGCTACACCTTC.

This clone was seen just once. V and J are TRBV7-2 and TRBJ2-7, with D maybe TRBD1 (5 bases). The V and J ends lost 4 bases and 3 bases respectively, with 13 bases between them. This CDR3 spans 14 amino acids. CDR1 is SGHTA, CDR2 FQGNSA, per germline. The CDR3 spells CASSYRTPYYEQYF. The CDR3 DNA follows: TGTGCCAGCAGCTATCGGACACCTTACTACGAGCAGTACTTC.

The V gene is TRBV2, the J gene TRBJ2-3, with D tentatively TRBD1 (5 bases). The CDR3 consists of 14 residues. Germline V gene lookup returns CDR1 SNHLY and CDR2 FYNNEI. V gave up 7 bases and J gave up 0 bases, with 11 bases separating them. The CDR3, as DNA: TGTGCCAGCATGGGGCTAACTAGCACAGATACGCAGTATTTT. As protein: CASMGLTSTDTQYF.